This T cell receptor beta chain stems from a study of radiotherapy plus CTLA-4 blockade in lung cancer. Broader study findings: Interferon-beta, together with early blood T cell clone dynamics, reportedly best predicted response. Expansion in blood of tumor-derived TCR clones was seen after radiotherapy plus ipilimumab.

Enrolled patients, whose metastatic non-small-cell lung cancer was chemo-refractory, received focal radiation plus CTLA-4 blockade with ipilimumab. Germline values: CDR1 LNHDA, CDR2 SQIVND (reference sequence). Losses at the gene ends were 5 bases for V and 1 base for J; bases not matched to a gene: 7. This CDR3 has 15 amino acids. The table lists this clone with a few counts. The antigen remains unidentified. Produced via immunoSEQ multiplex PCR; TCRdb's table is partial and in-frame only. The sample includes tens of thousands of clones, 60% to 80% of them seen just once. The sequences come from peripheral blood, collected from a patient treated with radiotherapy plus ipilimumab. This sequence originates from a human donor with non-small cell lung cancer whose response to radiotherapy plus ipilimumab could not be evaluated. Some clones in this sample may be carry-over from other donors' samples. This chain links TRBV19 with TRBJ1-1; 7 nucleotides line up with TRBD1. The CDR3 DNA reads as TGTGCCAGTAGTGTCACCGGGACAGAGAACACTGAAGCTTTCTTT. Protein: CASSVTGTENTEAFF.